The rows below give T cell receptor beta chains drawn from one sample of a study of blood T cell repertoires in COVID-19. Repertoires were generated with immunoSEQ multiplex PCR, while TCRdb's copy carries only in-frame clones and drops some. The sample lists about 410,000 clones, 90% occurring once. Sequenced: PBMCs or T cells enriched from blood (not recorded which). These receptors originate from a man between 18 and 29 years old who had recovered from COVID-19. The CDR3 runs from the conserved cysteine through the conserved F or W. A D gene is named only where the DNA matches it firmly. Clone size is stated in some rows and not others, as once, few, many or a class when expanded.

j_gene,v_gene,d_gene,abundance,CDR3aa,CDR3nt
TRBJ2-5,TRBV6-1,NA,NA,CASGGTQETQYF,TGTGCCAGCGGCGGAACACAAGAGACCCAGTACTTC
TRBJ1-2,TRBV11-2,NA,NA,CASSLGAEEGGYTF,TGTGCCAGCAGCTTAGGTGCGGAGGAGGGAGGCTACACCTTC
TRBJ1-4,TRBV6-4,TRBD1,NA,CAGAPGQGYEKLFF,TGTGCCGGGGCCCCGGGACAGGGGTATGAAAAACTGTTTTTT
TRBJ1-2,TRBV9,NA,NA,CASSSGGTNYGYTF,TGTGCCAGCAGCTCCGGGGGAACTAACTATGGCTACACCTTC
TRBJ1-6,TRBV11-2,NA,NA,CASTDDPLSTAWSSPLHF,TGTGCCAGCACCGATGACCCCTTATCGACCGCTTGGAGTTCACCCCTCCACTTT
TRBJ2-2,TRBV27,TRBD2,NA,CASRGSGLTGELFF,TGTGCCAGCAGGGGTAGCGGGCTCACCGGGGAGCTGTTTTTT
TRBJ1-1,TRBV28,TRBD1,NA,CASSPGTGGEAFF,TGTGCCAGCAGTCCGGGGACAGGGGGCGAAGCTTTCTTT
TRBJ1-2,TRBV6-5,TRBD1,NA,CASSSRQGLYYGYTF,TGTGCCAGCAGTTCGCGACAGGGGCTCTACTATGGCTACACCTTC
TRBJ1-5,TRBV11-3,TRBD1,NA,CASSHGQEPSNQPQHF,TGTGCCAGCAGCCACGGACAGGAACCTAGCAATCAGCCCCAGCATTTT
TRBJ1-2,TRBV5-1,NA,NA,CASSPSSADGGYTF,TGCGCCAGCAGCCCCTCGTCGGCGGATGGGGGCTACACCTTC
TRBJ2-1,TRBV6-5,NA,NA,CASRRSSYNEQFF,TGTGCCAGCCGAAGGAGCTCCTACAATGAGCAGTTCTTC
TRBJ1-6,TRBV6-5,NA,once,CASILTVSYNSPLHF,TGTGCCAGTATTTTGACAGTCTCCTATAATTCACCCCTCCACTTT
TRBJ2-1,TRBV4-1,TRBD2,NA,CASRWTSGYNEQFF,TGCGCCAGCAGGTGGACTAGCGGCTACAATGAGCAGTTCTTC
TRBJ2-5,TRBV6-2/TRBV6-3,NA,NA,CASTPGRKTPGETQYF,TGTGCCAGCACCCCAGGAAGGAAAACCCCGGGAGAGACCCAGTACTTC
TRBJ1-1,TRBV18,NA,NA,CASSSTREAEAFF,TGTGCCAGCTCATCAACCAGGGAGGCTGAAGCTTTCTTT
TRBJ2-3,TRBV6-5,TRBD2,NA,CASIRAGASTDTQYF,TGTGCCAGCATAAGAGCGGGAGCCAGCACAGATACGCAGTATTTT
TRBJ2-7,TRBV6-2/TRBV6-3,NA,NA,CASSPLSEAGEQYF,TGTGCCAGCAGTCCACTTAGCGAGGCGGGCGAGCAGTACTTC
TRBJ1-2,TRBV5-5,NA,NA,CASSLVADPFGGYTF,TGTGCCAGCAGCTTGGTAGCGGATCCTTTCGGAGGCTACACCTTC
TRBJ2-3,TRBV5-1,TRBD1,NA,CASSSSGTGLTDTQYF,TGCGCCAGCAGCTCATCCGGGACAGGGTTGACAGATACGCAGTATTTT
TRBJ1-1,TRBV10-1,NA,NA,CASSDLYTEAFF,TGCGCCAGCAGTGATCTGTACACTGAAGCTTTCTTT
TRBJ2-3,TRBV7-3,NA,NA,CASSSQGPDTQYF,TGTGCCAGCAGTTCGCAGGGGCCAGATACGCAGTATTTT
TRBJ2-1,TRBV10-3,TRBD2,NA,CAISESSGRSSYNEQFF,TGTGCCATCAGTGAGTCGAGCGGGAGAAGCTCCTACAATGAGCAGTTCTTC
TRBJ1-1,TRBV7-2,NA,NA,CASHRTRNTEAFF,TGTGCCAGCCACCGCACCAGGAACACTGAAGCTTTCTTT
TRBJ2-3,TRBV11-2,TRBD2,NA,CANSPWVGGATDTQYF,TGTGCCAATTCCCCCTGGGTCGGGGGGGCCACAGATACGCAGTATTTT
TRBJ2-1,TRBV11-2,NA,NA,CASSQTKRTLNEQFF,TGTGCCAGCAGCCAGACCAAGCGGACCTTGAATGAGCAGTTCTTC
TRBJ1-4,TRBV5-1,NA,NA,CASSLGMTVEKLFF,TGCGCCAGCAGCTTGGGGATGACAGTGGAAAAACTGTTTTTT
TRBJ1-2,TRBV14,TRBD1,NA,CASSRNGGQANYGYTF,TGTGCCAGCAGCCGCAATGGAGGACAGGCAAACTATGGCTACACCTTC
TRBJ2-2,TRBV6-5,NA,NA,CASSPRGHGELFF,TGTGCCAGCAGCCCCCGGGGTCACGGGGAGCTGTTTTTT
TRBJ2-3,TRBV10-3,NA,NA,CAIRPPSGDTQYF,TGTGCCATCAGACCCCCATCAGGAGATACGCAGTATTTT
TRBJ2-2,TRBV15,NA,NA,CATSVPGSGTGELFF,TGTGCCACCAGCGTCCCCGGGTCGGGCACCGGGGAGCTGTTTTTT
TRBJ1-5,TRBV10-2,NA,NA,CASRAAGRDQPQHF,TGCGCCAGCAGGGCGGCAGGGAGGGATCAGCCCCAGCATTTT
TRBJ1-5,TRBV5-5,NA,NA,CASSLVGSRSSNQPQHF,TGTGCCAGCAGCTTGGTCGGTTCGAGGTCCAGCAATCAGCCCCAGCATTTT
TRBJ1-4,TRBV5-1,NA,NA,CASSLRQFKKEKLFF,TGCGCCAGCAGCCTAAGACAGTTCAAAAAGGAAAAACTGTTTTTT
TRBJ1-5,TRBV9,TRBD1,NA,CASSPTGGGSQPQHF,TGTGCCAGCAGCCCCACAGGGGGCGGGAGTCAGCCCCAGCATTTT
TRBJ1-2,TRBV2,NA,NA,CASSGPVGGNYGYTF,TGTGCCAGCAGTGGTCCCGTAGGAGGGAACTATGGCTACACCTTC
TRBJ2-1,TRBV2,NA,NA,CAKVGPASSLNEQFF,TGTGCCAAGGTGGGGCCCGCCTCCTCGTTGAATGAGCAGTTCTTC
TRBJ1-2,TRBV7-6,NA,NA,CASSSDLFGYTF,TGTGCCAGCAGCTCGGACTTATTTGGCTACACCTTC
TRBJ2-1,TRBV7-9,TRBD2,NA,CASSFPLAGGTYNEQFF,TGTGCCAGCAGCTTCCCTTTAGCGGGAGGGACCTACAATGAGCAGTTCTTC
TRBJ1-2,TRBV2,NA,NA,CASSVQSNYGYTF,TGTGCCAGCAGTGTACAGTCGAACTATGGCTACACCTTC
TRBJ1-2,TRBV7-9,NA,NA,CASSLPGIHGYTF,TGTGCCAGCAGCTTACCGGGAATCCATGGCTACACCTTC
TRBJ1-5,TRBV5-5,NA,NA,CASSQGLNQPQHF,TGTGCCAGCAGCCAGGGGCTAAATCAGCCCCAGCATTTT
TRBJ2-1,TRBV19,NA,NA,CASTSPYNEQFF,TGTGCCAGTACCAGTCCCTACAATGAGCAGTTCTTC
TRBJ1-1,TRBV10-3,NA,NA,CAIRMGRDPEAFF,TGTGCCATCAGAATGGGGAGGGACCCTGAAGCTTTCTTT
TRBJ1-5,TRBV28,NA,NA,CASSFTPRGPQHF,TGTGCCAGCAGTTTTACCCCGCGAGGGCCCCAGCATTTT
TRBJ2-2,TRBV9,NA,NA,CASSVYPAGELFF,TGTGCCAGCAGCGTTTACCCGGCCGGGGAGCTGTTTTTT
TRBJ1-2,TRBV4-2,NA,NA,CASSQELLDYGYTF,TGTGCCAGCAGCCAAGAACTCTTGGACTATGGCTACACCTTC
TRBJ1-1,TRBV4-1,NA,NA,CASSQDRVGTEAFF,TGCGCCAGCAGCCAAGACAGGGTAGGCACTGAAGCTTTCTTT
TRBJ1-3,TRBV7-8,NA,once,CASSLSRQVNTIYF,TGTGCCAGCAGCTTAAGTCGGCAGGTCAACACCATATATTTT
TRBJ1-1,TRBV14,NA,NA,CASSPRALLGSTEAFF,TGTGCCAGCAGCCCGCGGGCCCTTCTGGGGAGCACTGAAGCTTTCTTT
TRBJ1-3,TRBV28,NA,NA,CASSLPFGQTSGNTIYF,TGTGCCAGCAGTTTACCCTTTGGGCAAACCTCTGGAAACACCATATATTTT
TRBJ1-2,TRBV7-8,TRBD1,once,CASSHPVPTGVNYGYTF,TGTGCCAGCAGCCACCCCGTTCCGACAGGGGTTAACTATGGCTACACCTTC
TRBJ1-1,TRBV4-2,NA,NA,CASSQDSDTEAFF,TGTGCCAGCAGCCAAGATTCGGACACTGAAGCTTTCTTT
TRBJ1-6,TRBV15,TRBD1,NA,CATSRGQGLSPLHF,TGTGCCACCAGCCGTGGACAGGGCCTTTCACCCCTCCACTTT
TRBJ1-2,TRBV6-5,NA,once,CASSRDTNYGYTF,TGTGCCAGCAGTCGGGACACTAACTATGGCTACACCTTC
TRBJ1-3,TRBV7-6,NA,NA,CASSLGGSSSGNTIYF,TGTGCCAGCAGCTTAGGTGGTTCGAGCTCTGGAAACACCATATATTTT
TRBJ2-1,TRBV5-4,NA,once,CASSGQKMNNEQFF,TGTGCCAGCAGTGGACAGAAGATGAACAATGAGCAGTTCTTC
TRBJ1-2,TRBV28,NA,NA,CASSFSGGARGDGYTF,TGTGCCAGCAGTTTTAGCGGAGGGGCACGAGGAGATGGCTACACCTTC
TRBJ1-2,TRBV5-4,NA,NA,CASSTGQKRFNYGYTF,TGTGCCAGCAGCACTGGACAGAAGAGATTCAACTATGGCTACACCTTC